This T cell receptor (beta chain) comes out of a study of cytomegalovirus exposure and HLA in healthy donors (dated by TCRdb to about 2017). About the full investigation: A later analysis indicated that the roughly 130 validation repertoires were generated on the platform also employed for the approximately 700 repertoires of the first cohort. The study combined high-throughput TCR immunosequencing, statistical association of individual TCRs with disease status, and machine learning to predict cytomegalovirus infection status. The aim of the study was to test whether cataloging public T cell receptors could identify signatures of past pathogen exposure. Besides the first cohort of some 670 subjects, a separate validation cohort made up of about 120 different subjects was used.

Cut back by 9 bases and 2 bases, the V and J ends lie 23 bases apart. The CDR3 numbers 16 residues from cysteine through phenylalanine. The kept DNA is CDR3 alone, 48 bases in frame from the first base. Via the germline V gene, CDR1 is KGHSH and CDR2 LQKENI. Overall study results and their limits: The validation cohort had no HLA typing available for a later analysis, so co-occurrence within that cohort was assessed over all 130 or so repertoires. Cytomegalovirus status was reported to be diagnosed by the classifier with high specificity and sensitivity in both the original and validation cohorts. It was suggested by the authors that the approach could potentially be generalized to other disease states and immunological phenotypes. Most TCR sequences were seen in very few donors, while some public TCRs were found in many individuals. The study gave a list of around 170 TCR beta chains associated with cytomegalovirus. In a later analysis, TCRs clustered in the first cohort were found to also tend to co-occur in the roughly 120 validation repertoires, with approximately 93% of cluster scores above 0. In vitro tests confirmed that three of the cytomegalovirus-associated TCR beta chains recognize cytomegalovirus antigens.

The donors belonged to the validation cohort of around 120 subjects, which was separate from the roughly 700-subject first cohort. Concerning this clone itself: The clone's antigen remains unknown. Base qualities are missing; no much larger clone stands one base away.

The library was built by means of the immunoSEQ multiplex PCR assay. Turning to the authors' computational methods: A statistical classification framework was built for diagnosing cytomegalovirus status from the catalog of TCR beta chain sequences. What TCRdb holds here is the immuneACCESS table cut down to in-frame rearrangements. Part of the clones is not present; checked against another copy, under half of the missing clones reflect an unresolved V gene, and the others are unexplained. For V, J and clone size, that table is used; D and trimming come from the DNA. The sample includes about 330,000 clones, with more than 80% observed a single time. Clones ranked in the top ten supply 0.65% to 0.85% of the sample.

The sequence links TRBV18 to TRBJ2-7; the D region possibly corresponds to TRBD1 (6 bases align). Sequencing used PBMCs. The sequence came from a woman under 30 in good health and CMV-seronegative. The CDR3 region has the sequence CASHPSPGTPTYEQYF. In nucleotide form, the sequence is TGTGCCAGTCACCCAAGTCCCGGGACACCTACCTACGAGCAGTACTTC.